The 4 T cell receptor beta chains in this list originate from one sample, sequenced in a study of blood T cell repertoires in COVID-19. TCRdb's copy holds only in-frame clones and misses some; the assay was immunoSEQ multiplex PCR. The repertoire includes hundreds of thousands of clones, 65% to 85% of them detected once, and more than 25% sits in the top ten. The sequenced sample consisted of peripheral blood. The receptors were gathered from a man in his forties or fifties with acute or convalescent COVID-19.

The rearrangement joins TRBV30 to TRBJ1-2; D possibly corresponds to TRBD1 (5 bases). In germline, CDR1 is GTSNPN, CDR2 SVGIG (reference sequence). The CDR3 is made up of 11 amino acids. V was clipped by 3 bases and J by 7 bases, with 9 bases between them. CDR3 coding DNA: TGTGCCTGGAGAAATGGGGCTGGCTACACCTTC. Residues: CAWRNGAGYTF.

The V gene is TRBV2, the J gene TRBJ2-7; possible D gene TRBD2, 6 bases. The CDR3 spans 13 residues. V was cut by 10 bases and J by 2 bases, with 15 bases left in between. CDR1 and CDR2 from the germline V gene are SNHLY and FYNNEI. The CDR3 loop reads CANSGVRAYEQYF. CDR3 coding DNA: TGTGCCAACTCGGGGGTAAGGGCCTACGAGCAGTACTTC. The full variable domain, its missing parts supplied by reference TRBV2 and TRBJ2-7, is EPEVTQTPSHQVTQMGQEVILRCVPISNHLYFYWYRQILGQKVEFLVSFYNNEISEKSEIFDDQFSVERPDGSNFTLKIRSTKLEDSAMYFCANSGVRAYEQYFGPGTRLTVT.

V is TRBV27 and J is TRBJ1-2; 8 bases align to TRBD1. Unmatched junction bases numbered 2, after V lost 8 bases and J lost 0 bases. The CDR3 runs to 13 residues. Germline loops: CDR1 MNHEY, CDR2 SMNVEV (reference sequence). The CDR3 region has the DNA TGTGCCAGCTCGGGACAGGCTAACTATGGCTACACCTTC. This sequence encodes CASSGQANYGYTF.

The CDR3 DNA follows: TGTGCCAGCAGCCGATACCGAACAGGGGCTCGTGAAAAACTGTTTTTT. This gives the protein CASSRYRTGAREKLFF. The J gene is TRBJ1-4, the V gene TRBV5-4, with 7 positions matching TRBD1. V shed 4 bases, J shed 7 bases, and the junction held 13 bases outside the gene matches. This CDR3 has 16 amino acids. Germline CDR1 and CDR2: SGHNT and YYREEE (reference sequence).